This T cell receptor beta chain was identified in a study of blood T cell repertoires in COVID-19. In this sample, this clone turned up a few times. Germline-derived CDR1 and CDR2 are SEHNR and FQNEAQ (reference sequence). The V end lost 5 bases, the J end lost 5 bases, and 12 bases lay between the germline ends. The CDR3 spans 13 residues. Assay used: immunoSEQ multiplex PCR; TCRdb lists only in-frame clones, some missing. The sample contains roughly 150,000 clones, 80% to 85% of which appear only once. This rearrangement joins TRBV7-9 to TRBJ1-2; D might be TRBD1 (6 bases). The sample consisted of peripheral blood. This TCR was sampled from a human donor in a cohort sampled during active COVID-19. The chain's CDR3 is CASSTGTSYGYTF. The DNA of the CDR3 is TGTGCCAGCAGCACAGGGACATCATATGGCTACACCTTC.